This TCR beta chain was captured by sequencing in a study of response to subunit inactivated influenza vaccine. Study-wide points: Authors suggested each seasonal flu vaccination may recruit only limited numbers of new T cells.

This clonotype was counted between two and nine times. Its antigen remains unidentified. CDR1 and CDR2 (germline): SGHRS, YFSETQ. The CDR3 consists of 16 residues. Trimming removed 0 bases from V and 2 bases from J, with 14 bases in between. TCRdb re-called the RT-PCR reads through MiXCR, storing one row per CDR3 protein. The sample has around 250,000 distinct CDR3 sequences; approximately 12% are singletons. V and J are TRBV5-1 and TRBJ2-5, with D maybe TRBD1 (8 bases). Sequencing used non-naive T cells sorted from PBMCs, obtained 14 to 15 days before vaccination. The sequence derives from a man aged 50-59 years who received an inactivated influenza vaccine. This CDR3 reads CASSLANRGGQETQYF. As DNA, the CDR3 is TGCGCCAGCAGCTTGGCCAACAGGGGGGGACAAGAGACCCAGTACTTC.